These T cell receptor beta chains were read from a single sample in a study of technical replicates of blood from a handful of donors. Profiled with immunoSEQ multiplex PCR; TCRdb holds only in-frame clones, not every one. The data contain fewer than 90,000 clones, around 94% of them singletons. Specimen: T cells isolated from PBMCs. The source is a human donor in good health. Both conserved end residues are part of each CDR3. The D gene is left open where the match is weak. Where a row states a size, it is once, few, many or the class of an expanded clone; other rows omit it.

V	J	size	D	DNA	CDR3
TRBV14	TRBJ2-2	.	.	TGTGCCAGCAGCCCGGTCCAGGGGGGATCGGGCACCGGGGAGCTGTTTTTT	CASSPVQGGSGTGELFF
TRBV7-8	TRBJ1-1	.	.	TGTGCCAGCAGCTCCGGGACCCAAGGACGGGAGGCTTTCTTT	CASSSGTQGREAFF
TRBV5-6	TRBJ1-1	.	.	TGTGCCAGCAGGGATGAGGCTGAAGCTTTCTTT	CASRDEAEAFF
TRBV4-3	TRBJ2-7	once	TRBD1	TGCGCCAGCAGCCAAGAGGGACAGGGGGTATATGAGCAGTACTTC	CASSQEGQGVYEQYF
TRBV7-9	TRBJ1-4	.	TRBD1	TGTGCCAGCAGCTTAGTCGTTAATCGGGACAGGGGTGAAAAACTGTTTTTT	CASSLVVNRDRGEKLFF
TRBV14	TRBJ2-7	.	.	TGTGCCAGCAGCCTTCACTACGAGCAGTACTTC	CASSLHYEQYF
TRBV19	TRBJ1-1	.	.	TGTGCCAGTACTCTGATTCCAGGGGAAACGGAAGCTTTCTTT	CASTLIPGETEAFF
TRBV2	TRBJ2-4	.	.	TGTGCCAGCAGGATTAGGGGCCCAGAGAGGAGCATTCAGTACTTC	CASRIRGPERSIQYF
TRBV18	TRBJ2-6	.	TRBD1	TGTGCCAGCTCACCCCCCAGGGAGCGACAGGGGCATTATGGGGCCAACGTCCTGACTTTC	CASSPPRERQGHYGANVLTF
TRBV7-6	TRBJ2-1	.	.	TGTGCCAGCAGCCGGACCACAGGATGGGGCAATGAGCAGTTCTTC	CASSRTTGWGNEQFF
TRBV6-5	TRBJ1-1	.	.	TGTGCCAGCAGTCAGCCTGGGGGGTCCGCTGAAGCTTTCTTT	CASSQPGGSAEAFF
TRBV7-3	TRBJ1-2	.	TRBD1	TGTGCCAGCAGCGTAGGACAGGGAGCCTATGGCTACACCTTC	CASSVGQGAYGYTF
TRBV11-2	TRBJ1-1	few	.	TGTGCCAGCAGCCCGGGACTGCCTAACACTGAAGCTTTCTTT	CASSPGLPNTEAFF
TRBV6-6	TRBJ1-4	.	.	TGTGCCAGCAGCCAGGACTGGGAAAAACTGTTTTTT	CASSQDWEKLFF
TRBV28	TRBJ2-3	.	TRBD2	TGTGCCAGCGGGGGGGACGCTAGCGGCCCTGCTACGCAGTATTTT	CASGGDASGPATQYF
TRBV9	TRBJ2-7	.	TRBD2	TGTGCCAGCAGCCCCATGGGGGGGGAAAGCGCAAGGGGAGAGCAGTACTTC	CASSPMGGESARGEQYF
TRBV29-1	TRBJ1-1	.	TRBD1	TGCAGCGCTGGACAGGGTAACACTGAAGCTTTCTTT	CSAGQGNTEAFF
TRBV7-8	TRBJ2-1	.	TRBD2	TGTGCCAGCAGCCTATGGACTAGCGGGTTAGTAGAGCAGTTCTTC	CASSLWTSGLVEQFF
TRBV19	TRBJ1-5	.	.	TGTGCCAGTAGTTTCGGAAGGAAGGGGGTTAATCAGCCCCAGCATTTT	CASSFGRKGVNQPQHF
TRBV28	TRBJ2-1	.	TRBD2	TGTGCCAGCAGTTCCAACAAGGGACTAGCGATCAATGAGCAGTTCTTC	CASSSNKGLAINEQFF
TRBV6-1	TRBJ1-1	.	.	TGTGCCAGCAGTGATGTGGGGAGGACTGAAGCTTTCTTT	CASSDVGRTEAFF
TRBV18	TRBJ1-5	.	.	TGTGCCAGCTCACCAGAGACCGGGAGCAGGAGGCAGCCCCAGCATTTT	CASSPETGSRRQPQHF
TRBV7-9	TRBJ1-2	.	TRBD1	TGTGCCAGCAGCAAGACAGGGGATGGCTACACCTTC	CASSKTGDGYTF
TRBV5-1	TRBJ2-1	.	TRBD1	TGCGCCAGCAGCTTGGCCCTCGGGACAGGTCAGAATGAGCAGTTCTTC	CASSLALGTGQNEQFF
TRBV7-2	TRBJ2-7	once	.	TGTGCCAGCAGCTTAGTTCCGTCCTACGAGCAGTACTTC	CASSLVPSYEQYF
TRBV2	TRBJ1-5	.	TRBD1	TGTGCCAGCAGTGCGGGACAGGGGTTTCAGCCCCAGCATTTT	CASSAGQGFQPQHF
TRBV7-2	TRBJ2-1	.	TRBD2	TGTGCCAGCAGCTTAGCATCTAGCGGGAGATCCTACAATGAGCAGTTCTTC	CASSLASSGRSYNEQFF
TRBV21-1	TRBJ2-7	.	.	TGTGCCAACAGAAAGACAGGAAGAGGTTACGAGCAGTACTTC	CANRKTGRGYEQYF
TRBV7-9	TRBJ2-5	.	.	TGTGCCAGCAGCTTCTATAATACGGAGACCCAGTACTTC	CASSFYNTETQYF
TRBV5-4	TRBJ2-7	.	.	TGTGCCAGCAGTGGTGAGGGAATAAGGTCCTACGAGCAGTACTTC	CASSGEGIRSYEQYF
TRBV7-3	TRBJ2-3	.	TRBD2	TGTGCCAGCAGCTTAGGCCTAGCGGGAGTTGCAGATACGCAGTATTTT	CASSLGLAGVADTQYF
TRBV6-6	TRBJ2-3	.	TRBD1	TGTGCCAGCAGGGGGACAGGAGGCACAGATACGCAGTATTTT	CASRGTGGTDTQYF
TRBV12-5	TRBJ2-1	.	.	TGTGCTAGTGGTTTGGTCCTCATAGCGACCCGCTCCTACAATGAGCAGTTCTTC	CASGLVLIATRSYNEQFF
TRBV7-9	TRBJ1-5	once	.	TGTGCCAGCAGCCTTCTAGGTCAGCCCCAGCATTTT	CASSLLGQPQHF
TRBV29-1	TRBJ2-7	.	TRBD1	TGCAGCGTTGCACAGGGGGTCTCCTACGAGCAGTACTTC	CSVAQGVSYEQYF
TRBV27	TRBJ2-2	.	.	TGTGCCAGCAGTGAGACAGGTCCCGGGGAGCTGTTTTTT	CASSETGPGELFF
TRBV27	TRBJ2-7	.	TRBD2	TGTGCCAGCAGTTTAACTAGCGGGGGGGTCGAGCAGTACTTC	CASSLTSGGVEQYF
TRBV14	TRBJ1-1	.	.	TGTGCCAGCAGCCCCATATTGACAGCGAACACTGAAGCTTTCTTT	CASSPILTANTEAFF
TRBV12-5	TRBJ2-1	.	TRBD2	TGTGCTAGTGGTTTGCAATCCCGGACTAGCGGGAGCTCCTACAATGAGCAGTTCTTC	CASGLQSRTSGSSYNEQFF
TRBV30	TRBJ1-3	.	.	TGTGCCTGGGAAAGGGGGAATGGAAACACCATATATTTT	CAWERGNGNTIYF
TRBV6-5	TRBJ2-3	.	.	TGTGCCAGCAGTTACTTGGGTGGAGCGGATACGCAGTATTTT	CASSYLGGADTQYF
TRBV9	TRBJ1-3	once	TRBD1	TGTGCCAGCAGCTCCAGGACAGGGGTGGCAAACACCATATATTTT	CASSSRTGVANTIYF
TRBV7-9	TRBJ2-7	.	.	TGTGCCAGCACCCAAAGCCAGGGTCCCTACGAGCAGTACTTC	CASTQSQGPYEQYF
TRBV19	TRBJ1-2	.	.	TGTGCCAGTAGTATAGATCTGGAGACCTATGGCTACACCTTC	CASSIDLETYGYTF
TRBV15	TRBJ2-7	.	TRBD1	TGTGCCACCAGCAAGGGACAGGGGGCAACCTACGAGCAGTACTTC	CATSKGQGATYEQYF
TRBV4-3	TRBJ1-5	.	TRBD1	TGCGCCAGCAGCCAAGAAATACGGGACAGGGTTCAGCCCCAGCATTTT	CASSQEIRDRVQPQHF
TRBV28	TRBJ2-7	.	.	TGTGCCAGCAGGGCCTTAGACCTAAGGAGCTCCTACGAGCAGTACTTC	CASRALDLRSSYEQYF
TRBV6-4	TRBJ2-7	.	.	TGTGCCAGCAGTGTGGTTGAAGGAGGACTACGGGAGCAGTACTTC	CASSVVEGGLREQYF
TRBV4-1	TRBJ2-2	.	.	TGCGCCAGCAGCCAAGATCCCAGCGGAGTTAACACCGGGGAGCTGTTTTTT	CASSQDPSGVNTGELFF
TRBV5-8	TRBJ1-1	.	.	TGTGCCAGCAGCTTGAGGTATCAGGGGTCCACTGAAGCTTTCTTT	CASSLRYQGSTEAFF
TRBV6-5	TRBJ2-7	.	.	TGTGCCAGCAGTTATAACAGGGTGAAAGTCTACGAGCAGTACTTC	CASSYNRVKVYEQYF
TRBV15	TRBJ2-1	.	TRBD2	TGTGCCACCAGCAGAGTTATAGCGGGAGGCGAAGAGCAGTTCTTC	CATSRVIAGGEEQFF
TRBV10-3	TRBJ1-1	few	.	TGTGCCACCGCCCTACCGGGAGCGGGGACTGAAGCTTTCTTT	CATALPGAGTEAFF
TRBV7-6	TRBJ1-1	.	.	TGTGCCAGCACAGGGGACATGAACACTGAAGCTTTCTTT	CASTGDMNTEAFF